Below, 24 T cell receptor beta chains from the same sample are listed, as sequenced in a study of shared clonotypes between healthy human individuals. Profiled with immunoSEQ multiplex PCR; TCRdb holds only in-frame clones, not every one. The sample has fewer than 2.5 million clones, approximately 93% seen once. The sequenced sample consisted of naive CD4+ T cells from PBMCs. The subset is: CD45RA+ positively selected. Receptors originate from a man younger than 35 in good health. Some clones in this sample may be carry-over from other donors' samples.

The chain joins TRBV5-6 to TRBJ1-1, with 9 bases that match TRBD1. V was pared by 2 bases and J by 0 bases, with 5 bases of the junction left unmatched. The CDR3 has 16 residues. Germline V gives CDR1 SGHDT, CDR2 YYEEEE. The CDR3 DNA is TGTGCCAGCAGCTTCCGCCGGACAGGGGTGAACACTGAAGCTTTCTTT. Translation gives CASSFRRTGVNTEAFF.

Only one count was recorded for this clone. The chain is built from TRBV10-3 and TRBJ2-3, with 13 positions matching TRBD2. Per germline, CDR1 ENHRY and CDR2 SYGVKD. After removal of 9 bases from V and 0 bases from J, the junction contained 6 bases not matched to a gene. The CDR3 totals 16 residues. The CDR3 DNA sequence: TGTGCCATTAAACTAGCGGGAGGGAGTAGCACAGATACGCAGTATTTT. Translated, it gives CAIKLAGGSSTDTQYF.

The V call is TRBV2, the J call TRBJ2-7; a weak D match, TRBD2 (6 bases). The CDR3 extends over 12 amino acids. The germline gives CDR1 SNHLY, CDR2 FYNNEI. CDR3 DNA: TGTGCTAGCGGTTTCGATAAGGTGGGGCAGTACTTC. It yields the protein CASGFDKVGQYF.

The chain combines TRBV7-9 with TRBJ2-7; TRBD1 might be the D (6 bases). This CDR3 contains 12 residues. Germline V CDR1 and CDR2: SEHNR, FQNEAQ (reference sequence). Trimming took 4 bases from V and 4 from J, leaving 8 bases between them. CDR3 nucleotide sequence: TGTGCCAGCAGCTGGGACACTTACGAGCAGTACTTC. It yields the protein CASSWDTYEQYF.

The chain employs TRBV27 and TRBJ1-1; 9 nucleotides agree with TRBD1. CDR3 size: 14 residues. The J segment lost 12 bases and the V segment lost 6 bases, leaving 14 bases of the junction unmatched. The germline gives CDR1 MNHEY, CDR2 SMNVEV (reference sequence). The chain's CDR3 is CASRTLRGQGSTFF. The CDR3 nucleotides read TGTGCCAGCAGGACGTTGAGGGGACAGGGAAGTACTTTCTTT.

The DNA of the CDR3 is TGTGCCAGCAGTGATATTAGCGGAGCTTATAATGAGCAGTTCTTC. This encodes CASSDISGAYNEQFF. The rearrangement joins TRBV6-1 to TRBJ2-1; TRBD2 might be the D (6 bases). CDR1 is MNHNS and CDR2 is SASEGT in the germline V gene. Trimming pared 3 bases from V and 7 bases from J, leaving 16 bases between. The CDR3 contains 15 residues.

The genes are TRBV19 and TRBJ1-5; D uncertain. V was clipped by 2 bases and J by 4 bases, with 15 bases between them. Germline CDR1 reads LNHDA; CDR2 reads SQIVND (reference sequence). The CDR3 has 16 amino acids. As DNA, the CDR3 is TGTGCCAGTAGTATAAGGGCAGGAACCAATAATCAGCCCCAGCATTTT. Protein sequence: CASSIRAGTNNQPQHF. Supplemented by reference TRBV19 and TRBJ1-5, the full variable domain reads DGGITQSPKYLFRKEGQNVTLSCEQNLNHDAMYWYRQDPGQGLRLIYYSQIVNDFQKGDIAEGYSVSREKKESFPLTVTSAQKNPTAFYLCASSIRAGTNNQPQHFGDGTRLSIL.

Notes on this clone: This sample also contains other DNA sequences that code for the same CDR3. The chain employs TRBV2 and TRBJ1-5; D unclear. The CDR3 spans 11 residues. In germline, CDR1 is SNHLY, CDR2 FYNNEI. Deletions cut 6 bases from V and 8 bases from J, with 8 bases between. DNA for the CDR3: TGTGCCAGCAGGGGCGGAGAGCCCCAGCATTTT. It encodes CASRGGEPQHF.

The chain uses TRBV27 and TRBJ2-7, with 8 bases matching TRBD2. The germline gives CDR1 MNHEY, CDR2 SMNVEV (reference sequence). With V trimmed by 5 bases and J by 3 bases, 9 bases remained unmatched. CDR3 length: 15 amino acids. CDR3 nucleotides: TGTGCCAGCAGTCCGACCGGGAGGGGATACTACGAGCAGTACTTC. It codes for CASSPTGRGYYEQYF.

This rearrangement joins TRBV6-5 to TRBJ1-4; no clear D gene. Germline CDR1 MNHEY, CDR2 SVGAGI. This CDR3 comprises 12 residues. V lost 5 bases, J lost 8 bases, and 9 bases lay in between. CDR3 coding DNA: TGTGCCAGCAGTGGACGAGGCGAAAAACTGTTTTTT. Translating it yields CASSGRGEKLFF.

V is TRBV18 and J is TRBJ2-7; no clear D gene. The CDR3 runs 16 residues. Trimming cost V 6 bases and J 2 bases, with 20 bases left between them. The germline gives CDR1 KGHSH, CDR2 LQKENI. The DNA of the CDR3 is TGTGCCAGCTCCGTTGTCCCCGGACGCAGTACCTACGAGCAGTACTTC. Its translation is CASSVVPGRSTYEQYF.

The chain has TRBV28 and TRBJ1-2; D possibly corresponds to TRBD1 (6 bases). Germline CDR1 is MDHEN and CDR2 is SYDVKM. This CDR3 comprises 16 residues. The ends were cut back, 5 bases at V and 4 bases at J, with 20 bases in the middle. The CDR3 reads CASSTTPLQGIYGYTF. Here the CDR3 DNA reads TGTGCCAGCAGTACGACCCCGCTTCAGGGGATCTATGGCTACACCTTC.

Notes on this clone: Other DNA sequences of this sample code for an identical CDR3. The CDR3 loop is CASRPPGEETQYF. DNA for the CDR3: TGTGCCAGCAGGCCCCCGGGGGAAGAGACCCAGTACTTC. The V and J genes are TRBV6-5 and TRBJ2-5; weak D call: TRBD2 (6 bases). Per germline, CDR1 MNHEY and CDR2 SVGAGI. CDR3 length: 13 residues. Trimming removed 6 bases at V and 3 bases at J, with 11 bases between.

The gene calls are TRBV30 and TRBJ2-3, with no clear D. In germline, CDR1 is GTSNPN, CDR2 SVGIG (reference sequence). This CDR3 has 12 amino acids. Trimming removed 5 bases from V and 1 base from J, with 7 bases in between. The CDR3 sequence is CAWGPGTDTQYF. CDR3 nucleotides: TGTGCCTGGGGACCGGGCACAGATACGCAGTATTTT.

In DNA, the CDR3 is TGTGCCAGCTCACCAACTGCGGGCCGAACCACCGGGGAGCTGTTTTTT. Protein sequence: CASSPTAGRTTGELFF. The V and J genes are TRBV18 and TRBJ2-2, with a tentative D call TRBD2 (5 bases). The V gene's germline CDR1 is KGHSH and CDR2 LQKENI. Trimming took 2 bases from V and 4 from J, leaving 14 bases between them. This CDR3 has 16 amino acids.

The chain uses TRBV10-3 and TRBJ1-1; TRBD1 matches 8 bases. This CDR3 has 14 amino acids. V gave up 5 bases and J gave up 3 bases; unmatched junction bases: 5. Germline lookup yields CDR1 ENHRY and CDR2 SYGVKD. CDR3 nucleotide sequence: TGTGCCATCAGTAAAACAGGGGGAGACACTGAAGCTTTCTTT. The encoded protein is CAISKTGGDTEAFF.

Of note for this clone: This sample includes further DNA sequences coding for the same CDR3. The chain uses TRBV7-3 and TRBJ2-1, with D unresolved. Trimming removed 2 bases from V and 7 bases from J, with 9 bases in between. Looked up from germline, CDR1 is SGHTA and CDR2 is FQGTGA. The CDR3 consists of 13 residues. The CDR3 DNA is TGTGCCAGCAGCTTAGGTTCTTTGAATGAGCAGTTCTTC. It specifies CASSLGSLNEQFF.

The count of this clone is one. This rearrangement joins TRBV6-5 to TRBJ1-2; TRBD1 agrees at 8 bases. V lost 5 bases, J lost 7 bases, and 12 bases stayed unmatched. The CDR3 is 15 amino acids. Germline CDR1 and CDR2: MNHEY and SVGAGI. The CDR3 spells CASSPTGVKRGGYTF. CDR3 nucleotides: TGTGCCAGCAGTCCGACAGGGGTAAAAAGAGGTGGCTACACCTTC.

Turning to this clone: This CDR3 is also generated by other DNA sequences in the sample. This chain connects TRBV29-1 to TRBJ1-4; D gene ambiguous. The V end was cut by 4 bases, the J end by 3 bases, with 6 bases between. CDR1 is SQVTM, CDR2 ANQGSEA, per germline. This CDR3 contains 12 residues. CDR3 sequence: CSVGRANEKLFF. The CDR3, as DNA: TGCAGCGTTGGTAGAGCTAATGAAAAACTGTTTTTT.

In DNA, the CDR3 is TGTGCCAGCAAGATAAAAGGCCATCCTCTCCAATCGGAGACCCAGTACTTC. Protein sequence: CASKIKGHPLQSETQYF. The rearrangement joins TRBV27 to TRBJ2-5, with D unclear. Per germline, CDR1 MNHEY and CDR2 SMNVEV (reference sequence). The CDR3 contains 17 residues. With 7 bases removed from V and 5 bases from J, the gap between germline ends came to 26 bases.

The rearrangement links TRBV7-2 to TRBJ2-3; TRBD1 aligns across 9 bases. V lost 5 bases and J lost 0; bases outside the gene matches: 3. Looked up from germline, CDR1 is SGHTA and CDR2 is FQGNSA. This CDR3 region has 15 residues. The CDR3 here is CASSAGQGSTDTQYF. CDR3 in DNA: TGTGCCAGCAGCGCCGGACAGGGGAGCACAGATACGCAGTATTTT.

The V call is TRBV5-4, the J call TRBJ2-7; weak D call: TRBD1 (5 bases). Deletions cut 3 bases from V and 6 bases from J, with 16 bases between. The germline V gene encodes CDR1 SGHNT and CDR2 YYREEE (reference sequence). This CDR3 region has 14 residues. The CDR3 region is CASSSFARAAEQYF. CDR3 DNA sequence: TGTGCCAGCAGCTCCTTCGCCAGGGCAGCCGAGCAGTACTTC.

The chain carries TRBV10-3 and TRBJ2-2, with TRBD1 matching 10 bases. There are 13 residues in the CDR3. Germline lookup yields CDR1 ENHRY and CDR2 SYGVKD. The V and J ends lost 11 bases and 4 bases, in that order; junction bases with no gene match: 4. For the CDR3, the DNA is TGTGCCTTAGGACAGGGGGGCACCGGGGAGCTGTTTTTT. Amino acids: CALGQGGTGELFF.

The J gene is TRBJ1-4, the V gene TRBV29-1, with D tentatively TRBD1 (5 bases). V was cut by 4 bases and J by 7 bases, with 10 bases left in between. The CDR3 covers 12 residues. The germline gives CDR1 SQVTM, CDR2 ANQGSEA. The chain's CDR3 is CSVVHQGEKLFF. Written as DNA, the CDR3 is TGCAGCGTTGTTCATCAGGGTGAAAAACTGTTTTTT.